This is a list of T cell receptor beta chains from one sample in a study of blood T cell repertoires in COVID-19. Here immunoSEQ multiplex PCR was the method, and the copy in TCRdb shows in-frame clones only, minus some. The data hold around 260,000 clones, with around four fifths observed a single time. Specimen: PBMCs or T cells enriched from blood (not recorded which). These TCRs come from a man aged 25-45 years with acute COVID-19. Each CDR3 is given with its conserved first and last residue. A D gene is named only where the DNA matches it firmly.

V gene: TRBV24-1; J gene: TRBJ2-3; D gene: NA; CDR3 protein: CATSDLGGERDTQYF; CDR3 DNA: TGTGCCACCAGTGATTTAGGGGGGGAGAGAGATACGCAGTATTTT
V gene: TRBV5-6; J gene: TRBJ2-3; D gene: NA; CDR3 protein: CASSFSPSTDTQYF; CDR3 DNA: TGTGCCAGCAGCTTCTCCCCCTCCACAGATACGCAGTATTTT
V gene: TRBV3-1/TRBV3-2; J gene: TRBJ1-1; D gene: NA; CDR3 protein: CASSQGGHLNTEAFF; CDR3 DNA: TGTGCCAGCAGCCAAGGGGGACACTTAAACACTGAAGCTTTCTTT
V gene: TRBV12-3/TRBV12-4; J gene: TRBJ1-1; D gene: NA; CDR3 protein: CASGPGNTEAFF; CDR3 DNA: TGTGCCAGCGGGCCAGGGAACACTGAAGCTTTCTTT
V gene: TRBV5-1; J gene: TRBJ2-5; D gene: NA; CDR3 protein: CASSLDGRTQETQYF; CDR3 DNA: TGCGCCAGCAGCTTGGACGGCAGGACTCAAGAGACCCAGTACTTC
V gene: TRBV28; J gene: TRBJ1-1; D gene: NA; CDR3 protein: CASRSPGRAFF; CDR3 DNA: TGTGCCAGCAGGTCCCCAGGGCGGGCTTTCTTT
V gene: TRBV3-1/TRBV3-2; J gene: TRBJ2-1; D gene: NA; CDR3 protein: CASSQAMGRTGRGEQFF; CDR3 DNA: TGTGCCAGCAGCCAAGCCATGGGCCGGACAGGGAGGGGTGAGCAGTTCTTC
V gene: TRBV5-7; J gene: TRBJ1-5; D gene: NA; CDR3 protein: CASSQEGEVLNQPQHF; CDR3 DNA: TGTGCCAGCAGCCAAGAAGGGGAGGTCCTTAATCAGCCCCAGCATTTT
V gene: TRBV6-5; J gene: TRBJ2-1; D gene: TRBD2; CDR3 protein: CASSSRAGARNEQFF; CDR3 DNA: TGTGCCAGCAGCTCCAGGGCGGGAGCCCGCAATGAGCAGTTCTTC
V gene: TRBV7-2; J gene: TRBJ2-3; D gene: TRBD1; CDR3 protein: CASSEGETGIDTQYF; CDR3 DNA: TGTGCCAGCAGCGAAGGCGAGACAGGGATAGATACGCAGTATTTT
V gene: TRBV27; J gene: TRBJ1-3; D gene: NA; CDR3 protein: CASSLQGLSGNTIYF; CDR3 DNA: TGTGCCAGCAGTTTACAGGGGCTCTCTGGAAACACCATATATTTT
V gene: TRBV14; J gene: TRBJ2-5; D gene: TRBD2; CDR3 protein: CASSYAGGQETQYF; CDR3 DNA: TGTGCCAGCAGTTACGCGGGGGGCCAAGAGACCCAGTACTTC
V gene: TRBV5-1; J gene: TRBJ2-1; D gene: TRBD2; CDR3 protein: CASSERDHNEQFF; CDR3 DNA: TGTGCCAGTTCCGAGCGGGATCACAATGAGCAGTTCTTC
V gene: TRBV14; J gene: TRBJ2-5; D gene: NA; CDR3 protein: CASSQFGRSGETQYF; CDR3 DNA: TGTGCCAGCAGCCAGTTTGGTAGATCGGGAGAGACCCAGTACTTC
V gene: TRBV27; J gene: TRBJ1-2; D gene: NA; CDR3 protein: CASSLNAGQTDGYTF; CDR3 DNA: TGTGCCAGCAGTTTAAATGCAGGGCAGACTGATGGCTACACCTTC